A selection of T cell receptor beta chains follows, all from one sample in a study of regulatory T cells in long-lasting Graves disease. TCRdb redid the calling of the multiplex PCR reads with MiXCR, one entry per CDR3 protein. The sample consists of 580,000 or so distinct CDR3 sequences, about 16% of them appearing once. These data were likewise used in another study, on T cells in Graves' hyperthyroidism and ophthalmopathy.

Material: peripheral blood mononuclear cells (PBMCs), obtained at new diagnosis, from a patient treated with antithyroid drugs. Receptor source: a young man with Graves disease. The CDR3 runs from the conserved cysteine through the conserved F or W. A D gene is named only where the DNA matches it firmly. A clone size is listed for some rows: how often the clone was seen (once, few, many), or a class if it is expanded.

j_gene,v_gene,abundance,d_gene,CDR3nt,CDR3aa
TRBJ1-2,TRBV3-1,NA,NA,TGTGCCAGCAGCCAAAGGCAGGCTCTTGGCTACACCTTC,CASSQRQALGYTF
TRBJ2-1,TRBV7-8,many,NA,TGTGCCAGCAGCTGGACAACATACAATGAGCAGTTCTTC,CASSWTTYNEQFF
TRBJ2-7,TRBV30,many,NA,TGTGCCTGGACAGCCGGAGCAGGGGTCGACTTC,CAWTAGAGVDF
TRBJ1-1,TRBV28,NA,TRBD1,TGTGCCAGCAGCAACCTACGGACAGGAATGTTGACTGAAGCTTTCTTT,CASSNLRTGMLTEAFF
TRBJ2-5,TRBV28,NA,NA,TGTGCCAGCAGTTCGCCCTTAGGACAAGAGACCCAGTACTTC,CASSSPLGQETQYF
TRBJ2-3,TRBV7-3,NA,NA,TGTGCCAGCAGCTCTCAAATTGCAGATACGCAGTATTTT,CASSSQIADTQYF
TRBJ1-4,TRBV9,NA,TRBD1,TGTGCCAGCAGCGGGACAGGGGGAGATGAAAAACTGTTTTTT,CASSGTGGDEKLFF
TRBJ1-2,TRBV28,NA,NA,TGTGCCAGCAGTTTGGGTAGCGCATATGGCTACACCTTC,CASSLGSAYGYTF
TRBJ1-1,TRBV11-1,many,TRBD1,TGTGCCAGCAGCTTAACAGGGGAAGGGGGCACTGAAGCTTTCTTT,CASSLTGEGGTEAFF
TRBJ2-7,TRBV2,few,TRBD2,TGTGCCAGTGCGGGAGGGCACTCCTACGAGCAGTACTTC,CASAGGHSYEQYF
TRBJ2-1,TRBV3-1,NA,TRBD2,TGTGCCAGCAGCCGACTAGCGTATGCCTACAATGAGCAGTTCTTC,CASSRLAYAYNEQFF
TRBJ1-2,TRBV6-1,NA,TRBD1,TGTGCCAGCAGCCTAGACAGGGCGAGCGGCTACACCTTC,CASSLDRASGYTF
TRBJ2-2,TRBV20-1,NA,TRBD2,TGCAGTGCTAGAGACGGGCGGGGGGCTAACACCGGGGAGCTGTTTTTT,CSARDGRGANTGELFF
TRBJ2-2,TRBV20-1,many,TRBD2,TGCAGTGCTTTAGCGGGATGGAACACCGGGGAGCTGTTTTTT,CSALAGWNTGELFF
TRBJ1-2,TRBV10-3,many,NA,TGTGCCATCAGTGAGTCTGGGGCTGAGGCCTATGGCTACACCTTC,CAISESGAEAYGYTF
TRBJ1-1,TRBV5-6,many,TRBD1,TGTGCCAGCAGCTTGAGACAGGGGGCGCAAGCTTTCTTT,CASSLRQGAQAFF
TRBJ1-1,TRBV12-3/TRBV12-4,NA,NA,TGTGCCAGCATGGAGGGGAACACTGAAGCTTTCTTT,CASMEGNTEAFF
TRBJ1-5,TRBV20-1,few,TRBD1,TGCAGTGCTATCACAGGGGTAAATCAGCCCCAGCATTTT,CSAITGVNQPQHF
TRBJ1-2,TRBV20-1,NA,NA,TGCAGTGCTGCCTTCATTACTCGGGGCGACGGCTATGGCTACACCTTC,CSAAFITRGDGYGYTF
TRBJ1-5,TRBV6-1,many,NA,TGTGCCAGTACAGGAAGGAGCAATCAGCCCCAGCATTTT,CASTGRSNQPQHF
TRBJ2-2,TRBV18,NA,TRBD1,TGTGCCAGCTCACCATTTCTCCGGGACAGGGACACCGGGGAGCTGTTTTTT,CASSPFLRDRDTGELFF
TRBJ2-3,TRBV2,many,NA,TGTGCCAGCAGAGACCGGGACGGACTCTCAGATACGCAGTATTTT,CASRDRDGLSDTQYF
TRBJ1-1,TRBV19,NA,TRBD1,TGTGCCAGTAGTTCTCGACAGGGAGACACTGAAGCTTTCTTT,CASSSRQGDTEAFF
TRBJ2-7,TRBV20-1,NA,TRBD2,TGCAGTGCTAGAGATGGGACTAGCGGGAGGCCCAGCGAGCAGTACTTC,CSARDGTSGRPSEQYF
TRBJ2-5,TRBV20-1,few,TRBD1,TGCAGTGCCCCCGGGACAGGGGTCAGGGAGACCCAGTACTTC,CSAPGTGVRETQYF
TRBJ1-5,TRBV7-9,few,TRBD1,TGTGCCAGCAGCCCCGAGACAGGGGGCTGGGATCAGCCCCAGCATTTT,CASSPETGGWDQPQHF
TRBJ2-1,TRBV5-1,many,TRBD1,TGCGCCAGCAGCGCCCGACAGGGGGTATACAATGAGCAGTTCTTC,CASSARQGVYNEQFF
TRBJ2-2,TRBV28,many,NA,TGTGCCTGTGGCGGGATGGGGTTCGGGGAGCTGTTTTTT,CACGGMGFGELFF
TRBJ2-3,TRBV28,NA,NA,TGTGCCAGCAGTTCGGGGGAGATCACAGATACGCAGTATTTT,CASSSGEITDTQYF
TRBJ2-1,TRBV30,NA,TRBD2,TGTGCCTGGAGTCCCCCGTGGCTAGCGGGAAATGAGCAGTTCTTC,CAWSPPWLAGNEQFF
TRBJ1-2,TRBV2,NA,TRBD1,TGTGCCAGCAGTTCCCGGCGGGACAGGGTCATTGGTGGCTACACCTTC,CASSSRRDRVIGGYTF
TRBJ2-2,TRBV28,many,TRBD2,TGTGCCAGCAGCCTACTAGCGGGGAACACCGGGGAGCTGTTTTTT,CASSLLAGNTGELFF
TRBJ1-2,TRBV7-6,many,NA,TGTGCCAGCAGCTACCGGACGGACGGAACCTATGGCTACACCTTC,CASSYRTDGTYGYTF
TRBJ1-1,TRBV7-9,many,NA,TGTGCCAGCACCAGTGCCGACATTATGAACACTGAAGCTTTCTTT,CASTSADIMNTEAFF
TRBJ1-4,TRBV7-9,NA,NA,TGTGCCAGCAGCCCGAGCCGGGGCTCGGTTAATGAAAAACTGTTTTTT,CASSPSRGSVNEKLFF
TRBJ2-1,TRBV7-8,NA,TRBD2,TGTGCCAGCAGCGGGGAGGCGGGAGCAGGCTACAATGAGCAGTTCTTC,CASSGEAGAGYNEQFF
TRBJ2-4,TRBV28,few,NA,TGTGCCAGCAGTTCAGAGCCCTTCTTACAGGTCGGATTAGCCAAAAACATTCAGTACTTC,CASSSEPFLQVGLAKNIQYF
TRBJ1-1,TRBV20-1,many,NA,TGCAGTGCTAGAGACAGCGGCCCGAGGGGGAACACTGAAGCTTTCTTT,CSARDSGPRGNTEAFF
TRBJ2-5,TRBV20-1,NA,NA,TGCAGTGCTCACCGGGACTCGGGGGCGGGTGCGACCCAGTACTTC,CSAHRDSGAGATQYF
TRBJ1-2,TRBV6-1,many,NA,TGTGCCAGCAGTGTGAGGGGGGAGAGCTATGGCTACACCTTC,CASSVRGESYGYTF
TRBJ1-1,TRBV5-1,many,NA,TGCGCCAGCAGCTTGGCACACCATAACACTGAAGCTTTCTTT,CASSLAHHNTEAFF
TRBJ2-5,TRBV19,many,NA,TGTGCCAGTAGTATAGCGGAGACCCAGTACTTC,CASSIAETQYF
TRBJ2-5,TRBV18,many,TRBD2,TGTGCCAGCTCACCCTTACTAGCGGGAGATCAAGAGACCCAGTACTTC,CASSPLLAGDQETQYF
TRBJ2-3,TRBV11-2,many,NA,TGTGCCAGCAGTTCCCTAGCGACCTCCACAGATACGCAGTATTTT,CASSSLATSTDTQYF
TRBJ2-7,TRBV12-3/TRBV12-4,many,NA,TGTGCCAGCAGTTTACCAGGGACCTACTACGAGCAGTACTTC,CASSLPGTYYEQYF
TRBJ2-7,TRBV29-1,many,NA,TGCAGCGGCGGCCAGTCCAGGGAGCAGTACTTC,CSGGQSREQYF
TRBJ1-1,TRBV20-1,many,TRBD1,TGCAGTGCTAGAGCAAACAGGGGGCAACCTGAAGCTTTCTTT,CSARANRGQPEAFF
TRBJ2-7,TRBV2,many,NA,TGTGCCAGCAGTGTAAATGGACTACAGTACTTC,CASSVNGLQYF
TRBJ2-1,TRBV5-1,NA,NA,TGCGCCAGCAGCTTGGACACGGGGCAAGAGACCCAGTTCTTC,CASSLDTGQETQFF
TRBJ1-1,TRBV5-1,NA,TRBD1,TGCGCCAGCAGCTTTGGAGCAGGGGGCGCGGTGGGAACTGAAGCTTTCTTT,CASSFGAGGAVGTEAFF
TRBJ1-2,TRBV5-6,few,TRBD1,TGTGCCAGCAGCTTACCGGGACAGTATGGCTACACCTTC,CASSLPGQYGYTF
TRBJ1-1,TRBV27,NA,TRBD1,TGTGCCAGCAGTTCGTTTCGACAGGGGAATGAAGCTTTCTTT,CASSSFRQGNEAFF